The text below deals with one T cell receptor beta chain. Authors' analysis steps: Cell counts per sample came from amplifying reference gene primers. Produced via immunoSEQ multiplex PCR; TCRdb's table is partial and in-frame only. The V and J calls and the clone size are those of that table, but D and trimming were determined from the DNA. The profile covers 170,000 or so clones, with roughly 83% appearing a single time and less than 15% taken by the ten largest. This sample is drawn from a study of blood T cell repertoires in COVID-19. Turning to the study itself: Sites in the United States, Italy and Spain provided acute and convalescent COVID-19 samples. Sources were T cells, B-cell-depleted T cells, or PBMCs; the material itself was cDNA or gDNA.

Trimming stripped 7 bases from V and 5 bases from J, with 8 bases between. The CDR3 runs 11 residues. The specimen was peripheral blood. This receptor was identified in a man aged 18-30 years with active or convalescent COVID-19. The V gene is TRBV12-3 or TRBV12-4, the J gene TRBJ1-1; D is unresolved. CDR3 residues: CASTVRTEAFF. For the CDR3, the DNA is TGTGCCAGCACTGTCAGGACTGAAGCTTTCTTT.